Below, one TCR beta chain is given with its context. Its antigen is still unknown. The entry originates in a study of T cell responses to AZD1222 COVID-19 vaccine. Per germline, CDR1 MNHEY and CDR2 SVGAGI. CDR3 length: 16 residues. V lost 2 bases to trimming and J lost 6 bases; unmatched junction nucleotides: 6. The repertoire was sequenced with immunoSEQ multiplex PCR; TCRdb's copy has only in-frame clones and lacks some. The sample comprises roughly 100,000 clones, approximately 93% of which are singletons, and around 5% rests with the top ten. Study-level results: Dominant CD4 TCR responses targeted spike regions 160-218 and 743-854.

The TCR sequence derives from an adult in good health. The V call is TRBV6-5, the J call TRBJ2-4; 11 bases match TRBD1. The sample consisted of peripheral blood, taken on day 0 of AZD1222 vaccination. CDR3 in amino acids: CASSYGGTGGLNIQYF. CDR3 bases: TGTGCCAGCAGTTACGGGGGGACAGGGGGATTAAACATTCAGTACTTC.